This T cell receptor beta chain was obtained from a study of T cell responses to AZD1222 COVID-19 vaccine. Points from the study as a whole: Increased Spike-specific TCR breadth and depth were observed after two AZD1222 doses. The number of AZD1222 recipients seropositive at baseline was only five to seven.

This clone was found a few times. Its antigen is not identified. This CDR3 has 14 amino acids. From germline, CDR1 is KGHSH and CDR2 LQKENI. Trimming removed 6 bases at V and 1 base at J, with 10 bases between. Profiling relied on immunoSEQ multiplex PCR, and the TCRdb table lists in-frame clones only, not all of them. This table has some 80,000 clones, 60% to 85% appearing once. This clonotype was sampled from an adult who received the MenACWY meningococcal vaccine as a control. The sample was peripheral blood, taken 28 days after the second dose of the MenACWY control vaccine. V usage is TRBV18 and J usage is TRBJ1-5; a possible D gene is TRBD1 (6 bases). The chain's CDR3 is CASSPGQSNQPQHF. The CDR3 nucleotides are TGTGCCAGCTCGCCGGGACAAAGCAATCAGCCCCAGCATTTT.